The rows below give T cell receptor beta chains drawn from one sample of a study of blood T cell repertoires in COVID-19. TCRdb's copy holds only in-frame clones and misses some; the assay was immunoSEQ multiplex PCR. This sample has around 70,000 clones, with roughly nine tenths found just once. The source material was peripheral blood. These receptor sequences come from a man in his forties or fifties with COVID-19, enrolled during active disease. The CDR3 runs from the conserved cysteine through the conserved F or W. The D gene is left open where the match is weak. Some rows mark clone size as missing; the rest say once, few, many or name a class of expanded clone.

clone_size j_call v_call d_call cdr3_aa cdr3_nt
NA TRBJ2-7 TRBV30 TRBD2 CAWSVALAGVEQYF TGTGCCTGGAGTGTGGCGCTAGCGGGAGTCGAGCAGTACTTC
NA TRBJ2-7 TRBV4-2 TRBD2 CASSQDRASGTYEQYF TGTGCCAGCAGCCAAGATCGGGCTAGCGGTACCTACGAGCAGTACTTC
NA TRBJ2-5 TRBV10-1 NA CASHRRGETQYF TGCGCCAGCCACCGACGGGGGGAGACCCAGTACTTC
NA TRBJ2-1 TRBV18 TRBD2 CASSLNHIAGDSYNEQFF TGTGCCAGCTCACTAAACCACATAGCGGGAGATTCCTACAATGAGCAGTTCTTC
NA TRBJ2-6 TRBV29-1 NA CSVEATDSGANVLTF TGCAGCGTTGAGGCTACAGACTCTGGGGCCAACGTCCTGACTTTC
few TRBJ1-4 TRBV19 NA CASSMDQDSNEKLFF TGTGCCAGTAGTATGGACCAGGACAGTAATGAAAAACTGTTTTTT
NA TRBJ2-7 TRBV3-1/TRBV3-2 TRBD1 CASSQDTGGWEQYF TGTGCCAGCAGCCAAGATACAGGGGGTTGGGAGCAGTACTTC
NA TRBJ2-5 TRBV5-1 NA CASSFGGEETQYF TGCGCCAGCAGCTTCGGAGGGGAAGAGACCCAGTACTTC
NA TRBJ2-3 TRBV7-2 NA CASSLRRDTDTQYF TGTGCCAGCAGCTTAAGGAGGGACACAGATACGCAGTATTTT
NA TRBJ2-1 TRBV2 TRBD2 CASKGLAGGNEQFF TGTGCCAGCAAGGGACTAGCGGGAGGAAATGAGCAGTTCTTC
NA TRBJ1-3 TRBV3-1/TRBV3-2 NA CASSQLGAPGNTIYF TGTGCCAGCAGCCAACTGGGGGCCCCTGGAAACACCATATATTTT
few TRBJ2-1 TRBV27 TRBD1 CASSARTGEVNEQFF TGTGCCAGCAGTGCCCGGACAGGAGAGGTAAATGAGCAGTTCTTC
NA TRBJ1-1 TRBV11-2 TRBD1 CASSFLMGQGNTEAFF TGTGCCAGCAGCTTTCTGATGGGACAGGGCAACACTGAAGCTTTCTTT
NA TRBJ2-2 TRBV6-2/TRBV6-3 NA CASSYSRVDPLDTGELFF TGTGCCAGCAGTTACTCGCGAGTAGACCCCCTAGACACCGGGGAGCTGTTTTTT
NA TRBJ2-4 TRBV3-1/TRBV3-2 NA CASSQDFLANIQYF TGTGCCAGCAGCCAAGACTTCCTAGCCAACATTCAGTACTTC
few TRBJ1-3 TRBV10-3 NA CAIGPTGGNTIYF TGTGCCATCGGCCCGACGGGTGGAAACACCATATATTTT
NA TRBJ2-7 TRBV18 NA CASSPRQDYEQYF TGTGCCAGCTCACCAAGACAGGATTACGAGCAGTACTTC
NA TRBJ1-1 TRBV19 NA CASRGQIEAFF TGTGCCAGTAGAGGACAGATTGAAGCTTTCTTT
NA TRBJ1-3 TRBV7-2 TRBD1 CASSLVIPGQGGNTIYF TGTGCCAGCAGCTTAGTCATTCCGGGACAGGGTGGAAACACCATATATTTT
NA TRBJ1-2 TRBV28 NA CASSLSYGYTF TGTGCCAGCAGTCTCAGCTATGGCTACACCTTC
NA TRBJ1-1 TRBV5-6 TRBD1 CASSRGQGRANRAFF TGTGCCAGCAGCCGTGGACAGGGAAGAGCTAACCGCGCTTTCTTT
NA TRBJ2-1 TRBV28 TRBD2 CASNPSLAGDPYNEQFF TGTGCCAGCAACCCGTCCCTAGCGGGAGATCCCTACAATGAGCAGTTCTTC
NA TRBJ2-1 TRBV6-5 NA CASRPRIGGEQFF TGTGCCAGCAGACCACGGATCGGGGGTGAGCAGTTCTTC
NA TRBJ1-4 TRBV12-3/TRBV12-4 TRBD1 CASSWGTGEKLFF TGTGCCAGCAGTTGGGGGACAGGGGAAAAACTGTTTTTT
few TRBJ1-1 TRBV7-9 NA CASSSRQMNTEAFF TGTGCCAGCAGCTCCAGACAGATGAACACTGAAGCTTTCTTT
once TRBJ1-4 TRBV28 NA CASSSSSPGHRVLFF TGTGCCAGCAGTTCCAGCTCCCCGGGACACCGGGTGCTGTTTTTT
NA TRBJ2-1 TRBV29-1 TRBD2 CSVRLAGSSYNEQFF TGCAGCGTTCGACTAGCGGGATCCTCCTACAATGAGCAGTTCTTC
NA TRBJ2-2 TRBV28 TRBD2 CASSFKTSGIFEELFF TGTGCCAGCAGTTTTAAGACTAGCGGGATTTTCGAGGAGCTGTTTTTT
NA TRBJ1-2 TRBV4-2 NA CASSQEQEGGYTF TGTGCCAGCAGCCAAGAGCAGGAGGGCGGCTACACCTTC
NA TRBJ1-3 TRBV24-1 NA CATSAAGVGNTIYF TGTGCCACCAGTGCGGCCGGAGTTGGAAACACCATATATTTT
NA TRBJ1-1 TRBV28 NA CASSLLTVNTEAFF TGTGCCAGCAGTTTACTGACAGTGAACACTGAAGCTTTCTTT
NA TRBJ2-2 TRBV9 NA CASSVEWWAGDLGELFF TGTGCCAGCAGCGTAGAATGGTGGGCAGGGGACCTCGGGGAGCTGTTTTTT
NA TRBJ2-6 TRBV2 NA CASSDRSGANVLTF TGTGCCAGCAGTGATCGCTCTGGGGCCAACGTCCTGACTTTC
NA TRBJ1-1 TRBV7-2 TRBD1 CASSFTGALNTEAFF TGTGCCAGCAGCTTCACAGGGGCCCTCAACACTGAAGCTTTCTTT
NA TRBJ2-3 TRBV28 TRBD1 CASSTSWAGGRTQYF TGTGCCAGCAGTACGAGTTGGGCAGGGGGTAGAACGCAGTATTTT
NA TRBJ1-6 TRBV3-1/TRBV3-2 TRBD1 CASSQGQGSNSPLHF TGTGCCAGCAGCCAAGGACAGGGGAGTAATTCACCCCTCCACTTT
NA TRBJ2-3 TRBV9 TRBD2 CASSEGLAVDTQYF TGTGCCAGCAGCGAGGGACTAGCTGTGGATACGCAGTATTTT
NA TRBJ2-5 TRBV5-4 NA CASSLDVTGVQETQYF TGTGCCAGCAGCTTGGATGTCACGGGTGTTCAAGAGACCCAGTACTTC
NA TRBJ2-5 TRBV7-3 NA CASSPSPLTGQYF TGTGCCAGCAGCCCAAGCCCGCTCACAGGCCAGTACTTC
NA TRBJ2-5 TRBV5-1 TRBD2 CASSYSGGDQETQYF TGCGCCAGCAGCTACAGTGGGGGGGATCAAGAGACCCAGTACTTC
NA TRBJ1-1 TRBV14 NA CARSFDKREAFF TGTGCCAGGAGCTTCGACAAACGTGAAGCTTTCTTT
NA TRBJ2-5 TRBV3-1/TRBV3-2 TRBD2 CASRSGGPYQETQYF TGTGCCAGCCGATCGGGGGGACCGTACCAAGAGACCCAGTACTTC
NA TRBJ2-2 TRBV21-1 NA CASTAGSNTGELFF TGTGCCAGCACTGCGGGTTCCAACACCGGGGAGCTGTTTTTT
NA TRBJ1-3 TRBV6-6 TRBD1 CASGTVGGTIYF TGTGCCAGCGGGACAGTCGGAGGCACCATATATTTT
NA TRBJ1-5 TRBV28 TRBD1 CASNLQGSSNQPQHF TGTGCCAGCAACTTACAGGGGTCTAGCAATCAGCCCCAGCATTTT
NA TRBJ2-1 TRBV11-2 TRBD2 CASSFLAGTYNEQFF TGTGCCAGCAGCTTCCTAGCGGGGACCTACAATGAGCAGTTCTTC
NA TRBJ2-1 TRBV18 TRBD1 CASSPPYRGIEQFF TGTGCCAGCTCACCGCCTTACAGGGGGATCGAGCAGTTCTTC
NA TRBJ1-3 TRBV5-6 NA CASSRGWGLNTIYF TGTGCCAGCAGTCGGGGCTGGGGGCTAAACACCATATATTTT
NA TRBJ2-3 TRBV5-1 TRBD1 CASSSSTGTDTQYF TGCGCCAGCAGCTCTTCGACAGGGACGGATACGCAGTATTTT
NA TRBJ2-1 TRBV11-2 TRBD2 CASSPGTSGSLNEQFF TGTGCCAGCAGCCCCGGGACTAGCGGGAGCCTGAATGAGCAGTTCTTC
NA TRBJ1-5 TRBV21-1 NA CASSYRGLLKPQHF TGTGCCAGCAGCTACAGGGGGCTGTTGAAGCCCCAGCATTTT
NA TRBJ1-1 TRBV29-1 NA CSVLEGYDEAFF TGCAGCGTTTTAGAGGGCTACGATGAAGCTTTCTTT
once TRBJ2-3 TRBV10-1 NA CASSESGGGLTDTQYF TGCGCCAGCAGTGAGTCCGGGGGAGGCCTCACAGATACGCAGTATTTT
NA TRBJ1-1 TRBV5-1 TRBD1 CASSTGQEGTEAFF TGCGCCAGCAGCACTGGACAGGAAGGAACTGAAGCTTTCTTT
NA TRBJ2-4 TRBV7-3 NA CASSLNRGGIQYF TGTGCCAGCAGCTTAAACAGGGGAGGAATTCAGTACTTC